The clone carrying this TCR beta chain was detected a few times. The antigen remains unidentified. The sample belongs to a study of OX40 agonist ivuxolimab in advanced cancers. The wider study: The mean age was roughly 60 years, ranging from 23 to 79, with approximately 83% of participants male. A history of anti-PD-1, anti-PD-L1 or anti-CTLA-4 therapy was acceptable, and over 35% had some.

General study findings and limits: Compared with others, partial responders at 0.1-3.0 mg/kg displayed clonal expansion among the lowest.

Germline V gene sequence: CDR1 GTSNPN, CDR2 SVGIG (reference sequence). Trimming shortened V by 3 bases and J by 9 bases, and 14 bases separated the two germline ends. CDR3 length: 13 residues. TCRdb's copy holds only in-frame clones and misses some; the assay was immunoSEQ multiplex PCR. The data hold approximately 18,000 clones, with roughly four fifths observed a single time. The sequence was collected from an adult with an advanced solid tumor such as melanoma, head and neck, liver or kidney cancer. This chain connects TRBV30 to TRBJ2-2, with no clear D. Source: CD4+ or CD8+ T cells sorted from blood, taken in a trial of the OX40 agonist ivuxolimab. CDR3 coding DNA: TGTGCCTGGAGCCCAGGTGCCAGGTGGGAGCTGTTTTTT. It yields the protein CAWSPGARWELFF.